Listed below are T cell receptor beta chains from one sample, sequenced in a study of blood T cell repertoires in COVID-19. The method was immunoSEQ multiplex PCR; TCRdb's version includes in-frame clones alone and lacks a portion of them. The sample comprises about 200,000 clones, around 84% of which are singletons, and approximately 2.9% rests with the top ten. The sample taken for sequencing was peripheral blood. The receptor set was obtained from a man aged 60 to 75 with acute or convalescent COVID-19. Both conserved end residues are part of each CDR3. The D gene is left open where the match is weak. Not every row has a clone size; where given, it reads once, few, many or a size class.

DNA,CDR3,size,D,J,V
TGTGCCAGTAGTAAGGGACAGGGTGTTTCCTATGCCAAAAACATTCAGTACTTC,CASSKGQGVSYAKNIQYF,once,TRBD1,TRBJ2-4,TRBV19
TGTGCCAGCAGCTTGAGGCAGGGGAGAAATGGCTACACCTTC,CASSLRQGRNGYTF,.,.,TRBJ1-2,TRBV5-6
TGTGCCAGCAGCCCGGCTGAGGGGGGGTATGGCTACACCTTC,CASSPAEGGYGYTF,.,.,TRBJ1-2,TRBV3-1/TRBV3-2
TGTGCCAGCAGCAAAGTGGTTCCCCGACTGCTTAATCAGCCCCAGCATTTT,CASSKVVPRLLNQPQHF,.,.,TRBJ1-5,TRBV21-1
TGCGCCAGCAGCCCCGGGGGCACAGGGGGAGAGACCCAGTACTTC,CASSPGGTGGETQYF,.,TRBD1,TRBJ2-5,TRBV5-1
TGTGCCAGCAGCTTGGGGATCGGGACAGGGGGCACTGAAGCTTTCTTT,CASSLGIGTGGTEAFF,.,TRBD1,TRBJ1-1,TRBV7-2
TGTGCCAGCAGGGACCGGGACACCCCTCGGCATGAGCAGTTCTTC,CASRDRDTPRHEQFF,.,.,TRBJ2-1,TRBV2
TGTGCCAGCAGCTTAGGCAGAAGATTTAACTATGGCTACACCTTC,CASSLGRRFNYGYTF,.,.,TRBJ1-2,TRBV7-2
TGTGCCAGCAGCTTGGAGCCGGGGGAAAGGTACGAGCAGTACTTC,CASSLEPGERYEQYF,.,.,TRBJ2-7,TRBV5-4
TGTGCCAGCAGCGCGAGGCTAGTCGGGAATTCACCCCTCCACTTT,CASSARLVGNSPLHF,once,.,TRBJ1-6,TRBV9
TGTGCCACCAGCAGAGATGGTGACAGTCGCAATCAGCCCCAGCATTTT,CATSRDGDSRNQPQHF,.,.,TRBJ1-5,TRBV15
TGTGCCAGTAGGGGGCCGACCTATCAGCCCCAGCATTTT,CASRGPTYQPQHF,.,.,TRBJ1-5,TRBV19
TGTGCCAGCAGCGCTGGACAGGGTGGGTACGAGCAGTACTTC,CASSAGQGGYEQYF,.,TRBD1,TRBJ2-7,TRBV5-4
TGTGCCAGCAGTGCGGGGGGCTCTAGTCAGCCCCAGCATTTT,CASSAGGSSQPQHF,few,.,TRBJ1-5,TRBV2
TGTGCCAGCAGTGAACAGGTCTCCTACGAGCAGTACTTC,CASSEQVSYEQYF,.,.,TRBJ2-7,TRBV2
TGTGCCAGCACCCCGGGACTAACACCCAATGAGCAGTTCTTC,CASTPGLTPNEQFF,.,TRBD2,TRBJ2-1,TRBV2
TGCAGCGTTGGGGGGACATCATCCCTCACCGGCGGCTACACCTTC,CSVGGTSSLTGGYTF,.,.,TRBJ1-2,TRBV29-1
TGTGCCACCAGGGATAAGGGGAAAGAGACCCAGTACTTC,CATRDKGKETQYF,.,.,TRBJ2-5,TRBV24-1
TGTGCCAGCAGCTTAGCAGGGACAGCCTACGAGCAGTACTTC,CASSLAGTAYEQYF,.,TRBD1,TRBJ2-7,TRBV11-2
TGTGCCACTACGACAGTTGGGACCGGGGAGCTGTTTTTT,CATTTVGTGELFF,.,.,TRBJ2-2,TRBV12-3/TRBV12-4
TGTGCCAGTAGTACCCCCGGCAGGGGGCGCGGCACTGAAGCTTTCTTT,CASSTPGRGRGTEAFF,.,TRBD1,TRBJ1-1,TRBV19
TGCGCCAGCAGCCAAGATAAGGGCGTTCGGGGTATGAACACTGAAGCTTTCTTT,CASSQDKGVRGMNTEAFF,.,.,TRBJ1-1,TRBV4-3
TGTGCCAGCAGCAGTTCAGGGGGCGGTGAGACCCAGTACTTC,CASSSSGGGETQYF,once,TRBD1,TRBJ2-5,TRBV5-5
TGTGCCAGCAGCTTAGCGGGGGGAGTGAACACCGGGGAGCTGTTTTTT,CASSLAGGVNTGELFF,.,.,TRBJ2-2,TRBV7-6
TGTGCCAGCAGCCCCCAATTTGACAGGTGGAGGACCCAGTACTTC,CASSPQFDRWRTQYF,.,.,TRBJ2-5,TRBV14
TGTGCCAGCAGTAACCTGGGACAGCAGGGCTCACCCCTCCACTTT,CASSNLGQQGSPLHF,once,TRBD1,TRBJ1-6,TRBV6-6
TGTGCCAGCAGTTGGACAGGCTACGAGCAGTACTTC,CASSWTGYEQYF,.,TRBD1,TRBJ2-7,TRBV27
TGTGCCAGCAGCTTGCCGACCGGGTTTGGTTCAGATACGCAGTATTTT,CASSLPTGFGSDTQYF,.,.,TRBJ2-3,TRBV11-2
TGCGCCAGCAGCCGAGGTCGGGGGGCGGATACTGAAGCTTTCTTT,CASSRGRGADTEAFF,.,.,TRBJ1-1,TRBV5-1
TGTGCCAGCAGCTTAGGGGGCAGCTATGGCTACACCTTC,CASSLGGSYGYTF,.,.,TRBJ1-2,TRBV7-2
TGTGCCAGCAGCGTATACGGTGTCCCCTACAATGAGCAGTTCTTC,CASSVYGVPYNEQFF,.,.,TRBJ2-1,TRBV9
TGTGCCAGCATTAGAGCAGGTCTTGGGCAAGAGACCCAGTACTTC,CASIRAGLGQETQYF,.,.,TRBJ2-5,TRBV2